What follows are 8 T cell receptor beta chains derived from one specimen sequenced in a study of OX40 agonist ivuxolimab in advanced cancers. Method: immunoSEQ multiplex PCR; TCRdb's copy keeps in-frame clones and lacks some. Of roughly 69,000 clones listed, around 87% were seen once; the top ten hold 4%. The material was CD4+ or CD8+ T cells sorted from blood, obtained in a trial of the OX40 agonist ivuxolimab. These receptors were obtained from an adult with an advanced solid tumor such as melanoma, head and neck, liver or kidney cancer.

DNA for the CDR3: TGTGCCAGCAGCTTAGAAGGCACACCGGATCAGCCCCAGCATTTT. Its protein product is CASSLEGTPDQPQHF. The gene calls are TRBV11-3 and TRBJ1-5, with unresolved D. The CDR3 sequence is 15 residues long. CDR1 is SGHNT and CDR2 is YENEEA in the germline V gene. V was trimmed by 0 bases and J by 5 bases, leaving 11 bases between them.

This clone was picked up one time. The V gene is TRBV6-4, the J gene TRBJ1-1; D might be TRBD1 (5 bases). Per the germline V gene, CDR1 is MRHNA and CDR2 is SNTAGT. Trimming removed 5 bases at V and 7 bases at J, with 17 bases between. The CDR3 covers 14 residues. This CDR3 reads CASSRERDSSEAFF. The CDR3 bases are TGTGCCAGCAGTAGGGAACGGGACTCTAGTGAAGCTTTCTTT.

This clone was recorded only once. The rearrangement links TRBV6-1 to TRBJ2-5; 11 nucleotides match TRBD2. This CDR3 has 15 amino acids. V gave up 6 bases and J gave up 5 bases; unmatched junction bases: 8. Germline lookup yields CDR1 MNHNS and CDR2 SASEGT. DNA of the CDR3: TGTGCCAGCAGCTCCTTAGCGGGGGGGCGTGAGACCCAGTACTTC. The encoded protein is CASSSLAGGRETQYF.

V and J are TRBV27 and TRBJ2-3; D tentatively reads TRBD1 or TRBD2 (5 bases each). The CDR3 consists of 15 residues. Trimming took off 3 bases at V and 0 bases at J, with 10 bases between the two ends. Germline CDR1 MNHEY, CDR2 SMNVEV (reference sequence). CDR3 amino acids: CASSLTDYSTDTQYF. CDR3 in DNA: TGTGCCAGCAGTTTGACAGACTACAGCACAGATACGCAGTATTTT.

The chain combines TRBV15 with TRBJ2-6; TRBD1 is a possible D gene (6 bases). Deletions cut 3 bases from V and 3 bases from J, with 18 bases between. CDR3 length: 18 residues. Germline loops: CDR1 LNHNV, CDR2 YYDKDF (reference sequence). CDR3 residues: CATSSRQASRSGANVLTF. The CDR3 bases are TGTGCCACCAGCAGCCGACAGGCCTCTCGGAGTGGGGCCAACGTCCTGACTTTC.

This chain uses TRBV18 with TRBJ2-2; no definite D call. V lost 6 bases and J 8 bases, leaving 7 bases between the germline ends. Germline CDR1 reads KGHSH; CDR2 reads LQKENI. This CDR3 contains 11 residues. CDR3 DNA: TGTGCCAGCTCGCAAATGGGGGAGCTGTTTTTT. This translates into CASSQMGELFF.

V is TRBV11-3 and J is TRBJ1-6; maybe TRBD1 (5 bases). Per germline, CDR1 SGHNT and CDR2 YENEEA. CDR3 length: 16 residues. The germline V and J ends were trimmed by 4 bases and 4 bases, with 14 bases remaining between them. The CDR3 spells CASSSTATSYNSPLHF. The CDR3 DNA reads TGTGCCAGCAGCTCGACAGCTACAAGTTATAATTCACCCCTCCACTTT. The whole variable domain, filled in from reference TRBV11-3 and TRBJ1-6, reads EAGVVQSPRYKIIEKKQPVAFWCNPISGHNTLYWYLQNLGQGPELLIRYENEEAVDDSQLPKDRFSAERLKGVDSTLKIQPAELGDSAVYLCASSSTATSYNSPLHFGNGTRLTVT.

The rearrangement uses TRBV7-9 and TRBJ1-4, with 8 bases fitting TRBD1. Per the germline V gene, CDR1 is SEHNR and CDR2 is FQNEAQ (reference sequence). CDR3 length: 16 residues. V was clipped by 2 bases and J by 8 bases; unmatched bases: 10. In DNA, the CDR3 is TGTGCCAGCAGCTTAAGCTCAGGGGGCCTGCGGGAAAAACTGTTTTTT. Its translation is CASSLSSGGLREKLFF.